This T cell receptor beta chain comes out of a study of T-cell reconstitution after alpha-beta-depleted transplantation in children. Regarding the study as a whole: Several hundred expanded graft clones reportedly gave rise to the alpha-beta T cells present about two months after transplant.

For TCRbeta, the library was prepared with unique molecular identifiers. One entry per CDR3 protein, called by TCRdb with MiXCR from the PCR reads. The sample contains under 750,000 distinct CDR3 sequences, more than 20% of which appear only once. This clonotype was observed a handful of times. The antigen is unknown. V shed 0 bases and J 2 bases; nucleotides not matched to a gene: 6. Per the germline V gene, CDR1 is MNHEY and CDR2 is SVGAGI. The CDR3 spans 17 residues. The receptor comes from a boy younger than two who had a stem cell transplant for acute myeloid leukemia, so the T cells may come from the graft donor. Sequenced here: PBMCs, mostly from graft donor cells, sampled 360 days after TCRalphabeta/CD19-depleted stem cell transplant. The gene calls are TRBV6-5 and TRBJ2-1; 8 bases line up with TRBD2. Here the CDR3 DNA reads TGTGCCAGCAGTTACTCGAGGGGACTAGGGCCCTACAATGAGCAGTTCTTC. Translation: CASSYSRGLGPYNEQFF.